This T cell receptor beta chain comes out of a study of identical twins. General study findings and limits: Fewer insertions characterized abundant cord blood beta clonotypes, whereas memory repertoires showed none. A partial confounding effect on zero-insertion analyses could come from invariant MAIT and iNKT cells.

TCRdb itself ran the 5' RACE reads through MiXCR, one entry per CDR3 protein. The sample holds a few hundred thousand distinct CDR3 sequences, about 9% seen once. This clonotype was seen a few times. What it binds is unknown. A clone one base away is much larger, so this may be a read error. Lacking the conserved final phenylalanine or tryptophan, this CDR3 likely reflects a read error. Germline V gene sequence: CDR1 MRHNA, CDR2 SNTAGT. The CDR3 extends over 15 amino acids. The junction had 4 bases not matched to a gene; V was cut back by 0 bases and J by 5 bases. These sequences were also reported in another study, on yellow fever vaccine responses in identical twins.

Sequencing was done on a sample of CD8+ T cells sorted from blood. The sequence was obtained from a woman aged 18-29 years in good health. This sequence joins TRBV6-4 and TRBJ1-1; TRBD1 matches 9 bases. This CDR3 reads CASSDSEDRGTEAFL. The CDR3 DNA follows: TGTGCCAGCAGTGACTCAGAGGACAGGGGAACTGAAGCTTTCCTT.